This T cell receptor (beta chain) was observed in a study of T cells in Graves' hyperthyroidism and ophthalmopathy. Overall study results and limits: Separation of ophthalmopathy from stable hyperthyroidism was achieved by a 13 V-J model.

Thyroid ultrasound, orbital computed tomography, clinical symptoms, and serum thyroxine and TRAb underpinned diagnoses. This clonotype turned up a few times. No antigen is known for it. Amplified TCR beta CDR3 regions derived from RNA transcripts. With the HTBI primer set, the TCR CDR3 went through a first round of RT-PCR. TCRdb ran MiXCR on the multiplex PCR reads and lists one entry per CDR3 protein. The sample consists of more than 300,000 distinct CDR3 sequences, roughly 14% of them appearing once. The ends were cut back, 3 bases at V and 5 bases at J, with 17 bases in the middle. Per the germline V gene, CDR1 is SGHRS and CDR2 is YFSETQ. This CDR3 is 15 amino acids long.

This receptor was identified in a woman aged 55-69 years with Graves' hyperthyroidism. Sequencing input: blood. The genes are TRBV5-1 and TRBJ2-5, with D tentatively TRBD2 (6 bases). The CDR3 sequence is CASSSPLTGGETQYF. CDR3 coding DNA: TGCGCCAGCAGCTCGCCCTTGACTGGGGGGGAGACCCAGTACTTC.